This T cell receptor (beta chain) emerged from a study of cytomegalovirus exposure and HLA in healthy donors. Study overall: Prior work identified 95 million to 120 million unique TCR beta sequences in roughly 190 million T cells.

Whole-study findings and limits: In a later analysis, at a false discovery rate of 0.05, roughly 18,000 TCR beta sequences were associated with HLA alleles. The authors judged a highly shared variant cluster likely a sequencing artifact.

13 Jbeta primers and 60 Vbeta primers were used for the PCR. Clones were read by immunoSEQ multiplex PCR, and TCRdb kept only the in-frame ones, dropping some. The sample gives 95,000 to 150,000 clones, approximately 80% of which show up once; under 0.3% is in the top ten. A note on this clone: The antigen is undetermined.

Germline V gives CDR1 LNHNV, CDR2 YYDKDF (reference sequence). CDR3 length: 16 residues. The trim removed 0 bases at V and 7 bases at J, leaving 9 bases unmatched. The TCR was taken from a middle-aged man in good health and CMV-seronegative. J is TRBJ1-5 and V is TRBV15; TRBD1 agrees at 7 bases. The sequencing sample was made of PBMCs. The CDR3: CATSRDQGGLHQPQHF. CDR3 DNA sequence: TGTGCCACCAGCAGAGATCAAGGGGGCCTACACCAGCCCCAGCATTTT.